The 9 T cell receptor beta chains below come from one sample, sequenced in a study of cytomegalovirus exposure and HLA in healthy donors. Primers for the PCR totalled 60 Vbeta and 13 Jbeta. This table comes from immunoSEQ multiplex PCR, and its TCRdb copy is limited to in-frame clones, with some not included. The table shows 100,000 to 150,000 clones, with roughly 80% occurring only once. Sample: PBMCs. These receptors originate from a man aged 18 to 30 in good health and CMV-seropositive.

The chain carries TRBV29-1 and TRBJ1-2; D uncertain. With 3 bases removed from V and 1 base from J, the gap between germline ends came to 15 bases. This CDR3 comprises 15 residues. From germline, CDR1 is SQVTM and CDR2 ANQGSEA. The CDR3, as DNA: TGCAGCGTTGAGGGAGGCGACTACTTTAACTATGGCTACACCTTC. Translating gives CSVEGGDYFNYGYTF.

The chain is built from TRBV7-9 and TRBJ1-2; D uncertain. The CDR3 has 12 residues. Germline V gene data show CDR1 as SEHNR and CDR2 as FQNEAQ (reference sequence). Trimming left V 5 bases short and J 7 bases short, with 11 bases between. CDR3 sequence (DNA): TGTGCCAGCAGCCGCCGAGCCGTTGGCTACACCTTC. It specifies CASSRRAVGYTF. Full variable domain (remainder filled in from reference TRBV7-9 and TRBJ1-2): DTGVSQNPRHKITKRGQNVTFRCDPISEHNRLYWYRQTLGQGPEFLTYFQNEAQLEKSRLLSDRFSAERPKGSFSTLEIQRTEQGDSAMYLCASSRRAVGYTFGSGTRLTVV.

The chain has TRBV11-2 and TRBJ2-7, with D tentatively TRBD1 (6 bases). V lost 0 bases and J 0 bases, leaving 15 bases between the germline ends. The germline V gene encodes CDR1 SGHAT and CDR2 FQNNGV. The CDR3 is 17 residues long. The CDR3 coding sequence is TGTGCCAGCAGCTTAGAATCCGACCGGGACAACTCCTACGAGCAGTACTTC. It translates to CASSLESDRDNSYEQYF.

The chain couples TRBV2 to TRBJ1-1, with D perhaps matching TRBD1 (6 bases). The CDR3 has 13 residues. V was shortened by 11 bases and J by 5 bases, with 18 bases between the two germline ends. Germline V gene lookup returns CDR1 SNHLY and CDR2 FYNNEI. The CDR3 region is CAPRGGGRTEAFF. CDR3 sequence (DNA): TGTGCCCCCAGAGGGGGGGGGCGAACTGAAGCTTTCTTT.

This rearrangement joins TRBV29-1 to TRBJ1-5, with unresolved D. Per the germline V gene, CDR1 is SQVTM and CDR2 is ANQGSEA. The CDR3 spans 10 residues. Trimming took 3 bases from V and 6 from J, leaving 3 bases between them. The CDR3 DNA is TGCAGCGTTGACGGTCAGCCCCAGCATTTT. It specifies CSVDGQPQHF.

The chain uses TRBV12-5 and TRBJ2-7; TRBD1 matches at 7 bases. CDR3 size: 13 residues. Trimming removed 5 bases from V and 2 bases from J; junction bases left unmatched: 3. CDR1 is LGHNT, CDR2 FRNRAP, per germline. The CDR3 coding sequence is TGTGCTAGTGGTCGGACAGGAACCTACGAGCAGTACTTC. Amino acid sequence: CASGRTGTYEQYF. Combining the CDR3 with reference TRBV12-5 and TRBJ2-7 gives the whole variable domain DARVTQTPRHKVTEMGQEVTMRCQPILGHNTVFWYRQTMMQGLELLAYFRNRAPLDDSGMPKDRFSAEMPDATLATLKIQPSEPRDSAVYFCASGRTGTYEQYFGPGTRLTVT.

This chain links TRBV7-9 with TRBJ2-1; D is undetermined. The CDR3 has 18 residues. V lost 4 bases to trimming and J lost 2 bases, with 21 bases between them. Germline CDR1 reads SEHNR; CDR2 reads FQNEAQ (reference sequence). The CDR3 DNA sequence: TGTGCCAGCAGCTCCATAATATGGAGCGCGGTCACCTACAATGAGCAGTTCTTC. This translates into CASSSIIWSAVTYNEQFF.

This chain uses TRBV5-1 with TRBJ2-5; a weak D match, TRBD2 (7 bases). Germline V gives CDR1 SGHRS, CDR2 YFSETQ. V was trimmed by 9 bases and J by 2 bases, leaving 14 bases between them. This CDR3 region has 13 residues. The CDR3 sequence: CATGEGDQETQYF. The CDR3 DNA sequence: TGCGCCACAGGGGAGGGAGATCAAGAGACCCAGTACTTC.

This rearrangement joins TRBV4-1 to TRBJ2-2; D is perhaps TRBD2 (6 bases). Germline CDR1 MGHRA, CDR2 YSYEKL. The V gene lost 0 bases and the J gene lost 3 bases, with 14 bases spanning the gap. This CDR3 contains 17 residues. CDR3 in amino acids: CASSQEGGGFDTGELFF. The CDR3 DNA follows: TGCGCCAGCAGCCAAGAGGGAGGAGGGTTTGACACCGGGGAGCTGTTTTTT.